The text below deals with one TCR beta chain. The antigen is undetermined. This sample's time point: persistent/refractory GD, antithyroid drugs over 5 years with positive TRAb. Isolated PBMC RNA provided the starting material for the TCR library. Peripheral blood, about 8.8 milliliters of it, was drawn into EDTA tubes. This record comes from a study of regulatory T cells in long-lasting Graves disease. Study-level results: Repertoires from persistent disease leaned toward TRBV28, TRBJ1-2 and TRBJ2-5.

CDR3 length: 15 amino acids. Between the trimmed V and J ends, which lost 3 bases and 5 bases, there was a span of 13 bases. Germline CDR1 and CDR2: KGHSH and LQKENI. According to the study, TCR beta libraries were built with iRepertoire HTBI primers and CDR3-region Arm-PCR. TCRdb re-called the multiplex PCR reads with MiXCR, one entry per CDR3 protein. The sample shows about 450,000 distinct CDR3 sequences, 23% of them seen only once. The sequenced sample was peripheral blood mononuclear cells (PBMCs), obtained when the disease was refractory, from a patient treated with antithyroid drugs. This rearrangement joins TRBV18 to TRBJ1-4; D is undetermined. The source of this sequence is a female donor with Graves disease. CDR3 residues: CASSPRRGRNEKLFF. The CDR3 DNA follows: TGTGCCAGCTCACCCAGACGGGGAAGGAATGAAAAACTGTTTTTT.